This TCR beta chain was sequenced in a study of T cell responses to AZD1222 COVID-19 vaccine. CDR1 is MNHEY and CDR2 is SMNVEV in the germline V gene (reference sequence). The germline V and J ends were trimmed by 2 bases and 3 bases, with 11 bases remaining between them. The CDR3 length is 14 residues. TCRdb keeps only in-frame clones here, not all; method: immunoSEQ multiplex PCR. Of about 120,000 clones in the sample, approximately 88% were seen once. The V call is TRBV27, the J call TRBJ2-7, with a possible D match to TRBD1 (5 bases). This clonotype originated in an adult in good health. Source: peripheral blood, taken on day 0 of AZD1222 vaccination. Here the CDR3 DNA reads TGTGCCAGCAGTTTAAGGGCAGGGTACTACGAGCAGTACTTC. Protein: CASSLRAGYYEQYF.